This entry concerns a single TCR beta chain. Its antigen is not known. This sample stems from a study of Tregs in tolerant kidney transplant recipients. Mixed chimerism was transient after nonmyeloablative marrow transplants from related graft donors. Study observations and caveats: Findings come from small patient numbers and require larger validation.

Trimming took 5 bases from V and 2 from J; bases not matched to a gene: 9. Germline-derived CDR1 and CDR2 are MNHEY and SVGAGI. The CDR3 has 15 amino acids. Sequencing was performed with immunoSEQ multiplex PCR; in TCRdb, only in-frame clones are kept and a portion is missing. The table records roughly 52,000 clones, 90% to 95% of them present only once. This chain uses TRBV6-5 with TRBJ2-7; TRBD2 matches at 7 bases. Sequenced here: CD8+ T cells from blood (PBMCs), sampled 24 months after the transplant. This clonotype originated in a human patient who received a combined kidney and bone marrow transplant. Part of the T cells may come from the graft donor. The CDR3 DNA reads as TGTGCCAGCAGTCAAGACTCTAGCGGCGCCTACGAGCAGTACTTC. Residues: CASSQDSSGAYEQYF.